What follows are 9 T cell receptor beta chains derived from one specimen sequenced in a study of identical twins (dated by TCRdb to 2016 to 2018). Receptors were amplified or captured by 5' RACE. The instrument given in TCRdb is Illumina HiSeq 2000. TCRdb itself trimmed the public reads at Q25 with fastp, ran MiXCR and retained productive beta chains. Each CDR3 protein gets just one entry, which takes the most common genes and DNA from the rows behind it. The sample data list 420,000 or so distinct CDR3 sequences, and 18% of these were observed just once. About 12% of the sample is taken by the ten largest. Material for sequencing was naive T cells sorted from blood. The sample's cell subset or site, from its label and the paper: cells isolated with a human naive T-cell isolation kit. These receptors were taken from a man aged 50 or older in good health.

This clonotype turned up a few times. The chain joins TRBV6-2 or TRBV6-3 to TRBJ2-7; 9 bases are shared with TRBD1. Trimming took 9 bases from V and 3 from J; bases not matched to a gene: 9. Germline loops: CDR1 MNHEY, CDR2 SVGEGT. The CDR3 contains 14 residues. CDR3 region: CASDKQDRGYEQYF. The CDR3, as DNA: TGTGCCAGTGATAAACAGGACAGGGGCTACGAGCAGTACTTC.

The chain uses TRBV5-1 and TRBJ2-1; D remains ambiguous. CDR3 length: 13 residues. V was clipped by 3 bases and J by 7 bases, with 11 bases between them. Germline CDR1 is SGHRS and CDR2 is YFSETQ. DNA of the CDR3: TGCGCCAGCAGCTACGTCGGAGTGAATGAGCAGTTCTTC. Protein: CASSYVGVNEQFF.

This clonotype was picked up many times. The rearrangement uses TRBV4-2 and TRBJ2-7; TRBD2 agrees at 12 bases. The germline V gene has CDR1 LGHNA and CDR2 YNFKEQ. The CDR3 spans 16 residues. V lost 3 bases to trimming and J lost 3 bases; unmatched junction nucleotides: 6. The CDR3 reads CASSQTPTSGGYEQYF. As DNA, the CDR3 is TGTGCCAGCAGCCAGACCCCGACTAGCGGGGGCTACGAGCAGTACTTC.

The chain employs TRBV28 and TRBJ1-2, with 8 nucleotides matching TRBD1. This CDR3 comprises 14 residues. CDR1 is MDHEN, CDR2 SYDVKM, per germline. V was pared by 3 bases and J by 5 bases, with 5 bases of the junction left unmatched. CDR3 in amino acids: CASSLQGAAYGYTF. The CDR3 region has the DNA TGTGCCAGCAGTTTGCAGGGGGCGGCGTATGGCTACACCTTC.

In this sample, this clonotype turned up many times. The chain employs TRBV11-2 and TRBJ2-7; 7 bases align to TRBD1. The CDR3 consists of 14 residues. Looked up from germline, CDR1 is SGHAT and CDR2 is FQNNGV. Unmatched junction bases numbered 10, after V lost 5 bases and J lost 6 bases. The CDR3 coding sequence is TGTGCCAGCAGCCAGACAGGGCCCCGGGGCGAGCAGTACTTC. Translating gives CASSQTGPRGEQYF.

The chain is built from TRBV2 and TRBJ1-6; D call uncertain. Germline V lookup: CDR1 SNHLY, CDR2 FYNNEI. Between the trimmed V and J ends, which lost 8 bases and 9 bases, there was a span of 20 bases. This CDR3 has 15 residues. CDR3 coding DNA: TGTGCCAGCTCTGTACAACAGCCCCAGCGTTCACCCCTCCACTTT. Protein product: CASSVQQPQRSPLHF.

This clonotype was seen a handful of times. In DNA form, the CDR3 reads TGCGCCAGCAGCCCCGGGACAGTCTTAACTAATGAAAAACTGTTTTTT. As protein: CASSPGTVLTNEKLFF. J is TRBJ1-4 and V is TRBV5-1; 7 nucleotides line up with TRBD1. There are 16 residues in the CDR3. Germline CDR1 reads SGHRS; CDR2 reads YFSETQ. The junction had 7 bases not matched to a gene; V was cut back by 4 bases and J by 1 base.

This chain joins TRBV20-1 and TRBJ2-1; the match to TRBD2 covers 7 bases. This CDR3 is built from 14 residues. The V segment lost 5 bases and the J segment 5 bases; nucleotides outside the gene matches: 9. Germline CDR1 is DFQATT and CDR2 is SNEGSKA (reference sequence). In DNA form, the CDR3 reads TGCAGTGCTGAGAGATGGCTAGCGGACAATGAGCAGTTCTTC. This gives the protein CSAERWLADNEQFF.

This sequence joins TRBV6-5 and TRBJ1-1, with D possibly matching TRBD1 (6 bases). V lost 0 bases to trimming and J lost 2 bases, with 22 bases between them. The CDR3 spans 19 residues. Germline assignment: CDR1 MNHEY and CDR2 SVGAGI. CDR3 loop: CASSYSPDGGVVDNTEAFF. CDR3 sequence (DNA): TGTGCCAGCAGTTACTCGCCGGACGGGGGCGTGGTGGATAACACTGAAGCTTTCTTT.